These T cell receptor beta chains were read from a single sample in a study of CD8 T cells in ankylosing spondylitis. Each CDR3 protein gets one entry after TCRdb re-called the 5' RACE reads with MiXCR. The data show around 890,000 distinct CDR3 sequences, 12% seen once. Sequencing was performed on blood, either unsorted or a sorted T cell fraction (not recorded which). These receptors all come from a male donor with ankylosing spondylitis. Both conserved end residues are trimmed from each CDR3. D genes are given only for firm matches.

j_gene: TRBJ2-5; v_gene: TRBV20-1; d_gene: -; CDR3aa: SAREGSREETQY
j_gene: TRBJ2-7; v_gene: TRBV6-1; d_gene: -; CDR3aa: AGTQGNYGYEQY
j_gene: TRBJ1-2; v_gene: TRBV20-1; d_gene: TRBD1; CDR3aa: SARGGTAYGYT
j_gene: TRBJ2-5; v_gene: TRBV4-3; d_gene: TRBD2; CDR3aa: ASSQDPGLAGIFSETQY
j_gene: TRBJ1-2; v_gene: TRBV20-1; d_gene: TRBD1; CDR3aa: SASPFGQGYGYT
j_gene: TRBJ1-2; v_gene: TRBV9; d_gene: -; CDR3aa: ASSLDGGRVKGYT
j_gene: TRBJ2-3; v_gene: TRBV4-2; d_gene: -; CDR3aa: ASSHGGDTQY
j_gene: TRBJ2-2; v_gene: TRBV5-1; d_gene: -; CDR3aa: ASSLRGPETGELF
j_gene: TRBJ2-1; v_gene: TRBV10-1; d_gene: -; CDR3aa: ATSGQGANEQF
j_gene: TRBJ1-1; v_gene: TRBV27; d_gene: -; CDR3aa: ASSYLHGRDTEAF
j_gene: TRBJ2-5; v_gene: TRBV20-1; d_gene: -; CDR3aa: SAPHQGRETQY
j_gene: TRBJ2-7; v_gene: TRBV20-1; d_gene: -; CDR3aa: SARTGRSYEQY
j_gene: TRBJ2-5; v_gene: TRBV20-1; d_gene: -; CDR3aa: SAKSGGRETQY
j_gene: TRBJ2-1; v_gene: TRBV25-1; d_gene: -; CDR3aa: ASSESTGSYNEQF
j_gene: TRBJ1-1; v_gene: TRBV6-5; d_gene: TRBD1; CDR3aa: ASSSDRGPEAF
j_gene: TRBJ1-2; v_gene: TRBV10-3; d_gene: -; CDR3aa: ATSTQGEIAYT
j_gene: TRBJ1-5; v_gene: TRBV6-2/TRBV6-3; d_gene: TRBD1; CDR3aa: ASRNRGRNQPQH
j_gene: TRBJ2-7; v_gene: TRBV20-1; d_gene: -; CDR3aa: SARLDGSGVGQY
j_gene: TRBJ2-3; v_gene: TRBV12-3/TRBV12-4; d_gene: -; CDR3aa: ASSYYTDTQY
j_gene: TRBJ2-2; v_gene: TRBV5-1; d_gene: TRBD2; CDR3aa: ASRSSGVTGELF
j_gene: TRBJ2-7; v_gene: TRBV20-1; d_gene: -; CDR3aa: SASPPRGTYEQY
j_gene: TRBJ2-7; v_gene: TRBV4-3; d_gene: -; CDR3aa: ASSQIYQGSYEQY
j_gene: TRBJ2-1; v_gene: TRBV12-5; d_gene: -; CDR3aa: ASWVWGDHNEQF
j_gene: TRBJ2-5; v_gene: TRBV20-1; d_gene: -; CDR3aa: SATHTNQETQY
j_gene: TRBJ2-5; v_gene: TRBV25-1; d_gene: -; CDR3aa: ASSEGGSRTWETQY
j_gene: TRBJ2-7; v_gene: TRBV12-3/TRBV12-4; d_gene: -; CDR3aa: ASSQLSYEQY
j_gene: TRBJ1-1; v_gene: TRBV7-2; d_gene: -; CDR3aa: ASSLFRMGNTEAF
j_gene: TRBJ2-1; v_gene: TRBV10-3; d_gene: -; CDR3aa: AITPNRNGYNEQF
j_gene: TRBJ2-2; v_gene: TRBV5-1; d_gene: -; CDR3aa: ASRRRGNTGELF
j_gene: TRBJ2-1; v_gene: TRBV5-1; d_gene: -; CDR3aa: ASSLDFPSRGGLSSYNEQF
j_gene: TRBJ2-5; v_gene: TRBV28; d_gene: -; CDR3aa: ASSLAVMYQETQY
j_gene: TRBJ2-7; v_gene: TRBV12-3/TRBV12-4; d_gene: -; CDR3aa: ASSGTNYEQY
j_gene: TRBJ2-7; v_gene: TRBV7-2; d_gene: -; CDR3aa: ASSLAVRGPYEQY
j_gene: TRBJ2-1; v_gene: TRBV6-2/TRBV6-3; d_gene: -; CDR3aa: ASSYTVSRRRSNEQF
j_gene: TRBJ2-5; v_gene: TRBV12-3/TRBV12-4; d_gene: -; CDR3aa: ASSLQAGYETQY
j_gene: TRBJ1-2; v_gene: TRBV7-2; d_gene: TRBD1; CDR3aa: ASRRPGQGNMDGYT
j_gene: TRBJ2-1; v_gene: TRBV4-1; d_gene: TRBD2; CDR3aa: ASSQTLAGYYNEQF
j_gene: TRBJ2-1; v_gene: TRBV9; d_gene: TRBD2; CDR3aa: ASSVPPTSVNNEQF
j_gene: TRBJ1-5; v_gene: TRBV27; d_gene: -; CDR3aa: ASSLSSGTAEN
j_gene: TRBJ1-5; v_gene: TRBV6-2/TRBV6-3; d_gene: -; CDR3aa: ASSSPGQWANQPQH
j_gene: TRBJ2-1; v_gene: TRBV9; d_gene: TRBD2; CDR3aa: ASSGRGLSYNEQF